One TCR beta chain is described in this entry. Its cognate antigen is unknown. TCRdb's copy holds only in-frame clones and misses some; the assay was immunoSEQ multiplex PCR. There are about 150,000 clones in the sample; over 85% occur only once, and around 1.7% lies in the top ten. This sample stems from a study of T cell responses to AZD1222 COVID-19 vaccine. Whole-study findings and limits: Reportedly, nearly half the spike-specific TCRs target unmutated variant regions. Along spike, vaccine-associated CD4 TCRs were found throughout, with dominance at 160-218 and 743-854. Spike-specific TCR breadth and depth went up after people got two AZD1222 doses. Repertoire collection took place solely once the T cell response had peaked.

CDR3 length equals 17 residues. Germline CDR1 is LNHDA and CDR2 is SQIVND (reference sequence). V was clipped by 0 bases and J by 2 bases, with 14 bases between them. This receptor was obtained from an adult in good health. The sample consisted of peripheral blood, taken on day 0 of AZD1222 vaccination. The chain is built from TRBV19 and TRBJ2-1; tentatively, D is TRBD2 (6 bases). In DNA form, the CDR3 reads TGTGCCAGTAGTATAGATGGGGGGACTCCGACCTACAATGAGCAGTTCTTC. Its protein is CASSIDGGTPTYNEQFF. The variable domain in full, completed from reference TRBV19 and TRBJ2-1, reads DGGITQSPKYLFRKEGQNVTLSCEQNLNHDAMYWYRQDPGQGLRLIYYSQIVNDFQKGDIAEGYSVSREKKESFPLTVTSAQKNPTAFYLCASSIDGGTPTYNEQFFGPGTRLTVL.